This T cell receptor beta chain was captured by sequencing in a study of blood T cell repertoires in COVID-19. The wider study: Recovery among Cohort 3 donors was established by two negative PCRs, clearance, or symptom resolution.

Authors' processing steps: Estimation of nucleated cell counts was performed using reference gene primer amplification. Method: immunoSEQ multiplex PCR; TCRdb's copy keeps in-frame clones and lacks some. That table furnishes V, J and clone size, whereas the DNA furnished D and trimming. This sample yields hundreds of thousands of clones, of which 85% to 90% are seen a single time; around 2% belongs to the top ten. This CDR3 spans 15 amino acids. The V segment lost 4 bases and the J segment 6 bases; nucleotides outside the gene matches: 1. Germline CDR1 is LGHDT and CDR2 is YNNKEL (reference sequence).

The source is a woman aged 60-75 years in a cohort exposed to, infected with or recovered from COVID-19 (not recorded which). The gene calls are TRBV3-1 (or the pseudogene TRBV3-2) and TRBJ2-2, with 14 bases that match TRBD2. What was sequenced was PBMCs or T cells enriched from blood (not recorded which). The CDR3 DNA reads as TGTGCCAGCAGCCTGGGACTAGCGGGAGCCGGGGAGCTGTTTTTT. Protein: CASSLGLAGAGELFF.